The 15 T cell receptor beta chains below were found in one sample sequenced in a study of response to subunit inactivated influenza vaccine. TCRdb fed the RT-PCR reads into MiXCR, producing one record per CDR3 protein. The table has over 450,000 distinct CDR3 sequences, 10% to 15% seen once. The sample in question was PBMCs from blood, obtained more than 35 days after vaccination. The receptor set was obtained from a man aged 45 to 65 who received an inactivated influenza vaccine.

This clonotype was found many times. The rearrangement uses TRBV5-1 and TRBJ2-1; 7 nucleotides match TRBD2. The CDR3 extends over 15 amino acids. Germline CDR1 and CDR2: SGHRS and YFSETQ. J gave up 7 bases and V 4 bases, and 11 bases lay outside the gene matches. CDR3 coding DNA: TGCGCCAGCAGCAGGAGCGGGGAAGTCTTGAATGAGCAGTTCTTC. Translating gives CASSRSGEVLNEQFF. Drawing the rest from reference TRBV5-1 and TRBJ2-1, the complete variable domain is KAGVTQTPRYLIKTRGQQVTLSCSPISGHRSVSWYQQTPGQGLQFLFEYFSETQRNKGNFPGRFSGRQFSNSRSEMNVSTLELGDSALYLCASSRSGEVLNEQFFGPGTRLTVL.

This clonotype was picked up a small number of times. The chain recombines TRBV15 with TRBJ1-2; 9 nucleotides agree with TRBD1. The CDR3 contains 14 residues. Germline V gene lookup returns CDR1 LNHNV and CDR2 YYDKDF (reference sequence). Trimming at V came to 3 bases and at J to 5 bases, leaving 4 bases not matched to a gene. CDR3: CATSSPGTGYGYTF. Written as DNA, the CDR3 is TGTGCCACCAGCAGTCCCGGGACAGGGTATGGCTACACCTTC.

This clonotype was detected only a few times. This chain uses TRBV5-1 with TRBJ2-3; TRBD1 is a possible D gene (5 bases). Germline lookup yields CDR1 SGHRS and CDR2 YFSETQ. This CDR3 is built from 14 residues. Trimming took off 5 bases at V and 0 bases at J, with 10 bases between the two ends. The CDR3 here is CASSTTASTDTQYF. The CDR3 nucleotides read TGCGCCAGCAGTACGACAGCTAGCACAGATACGCAGTATTTT.

This clonotype was counted ten times or more. The genes are TRBV7-8 and TRBJ2-3, with 7 bases lining up with TRBD1. The CDR3 length is 18 residues. From germline, CDR1 is SGHVS and CDR2 FQNEAQ. V shed 5 bases and J 0 bases; nucleotides not matched to a gene: 14. The CDR3 loop reads CASSHSLGTASSTDTQYF. As DNA, the CDR3 is TGTGCCAGCAGCCATTCCCTCGGGACAGCCTCTAGCACAGATACGCAGTATTTT.

This clonotype was recorded a few times. The V call is TRBV30, the J call TRBJ2-7, with 7 bases lining up with TRBD2. Trimming removed 1 base from V and 9 bases from J; junction bases left unmatched: 6. Germline-derived CDR1 and CDR2 are GTSNPN and SVGIG (reference sequence). The CDR3 is made up of 12 amino acids. The CDR3 loop is CAWSGVAGVQYF. In DNA form, the CDR3 reads TGTGCCTGGAGTGGAGTAGCGGGTGTGCAGTACTTC.

The J gene is TRBJ2-2, the V gene TRBV6-2 or TRBV6-3; D is undetermined. Germline assignment: CDR1 MNHEY and CDR2 SVGEGT. Trimming took off 6 bases at V and 4 bases at J, with 12 bases between the two ends. The CDR3 covers 14 residues. The CDR3 sequence: CASSRAVGTGELFF. DNA of the CDR3: TGTGCCAGCAGCCGCGCGGTGGGCACCGGGGAGCTGTTTTTT.

With respect to this clonotype: A much larger clone differs from this one at a single base, so this may be a read error. The chain combines TRBV12-3 or TRBV12-4 with TRBJ2-1; D is perhaps TRBD1 or TRBD2 (5 bases each). This CDR3 is built from 14 residues. Trimming took off 11 bases at V and 5 bases at J, with 19 bases between the two ends. The CDR3 DNA follows: TGTGCCGGCGCCCCCTGGGACGGCAACAATGAGCAGTTCTTC. Encoded protein: CAGAPWDGNNEQFF.

A few counts support this clonotype. The chain has TRBV4-2 and TRBJ1-2; D remains unclear. Deletions cut 6 bases from V and 6 bases from J, with 14 bases between. The CDR3 has 13 amino acids. Germline assignment: CDR1 LGHNA and CDR2 YNFKEQ. The chain's CDR3 is CASSESGENGYTF. CDR3 nucleotide sequence: TGTGCCAGCAGTGAAAGCGGGGAGAATGGCTACACCTTC.

The sample holds a few counts of this clonotype. This sequence joins TRBV12-3 or TRBV12-4 and TRBJ2-2; 9 bases match TRBD1. The CDR3 is 15 residues long. The J segment lost 6 bases and the V segment lost 2 bases, leaving 4 bases of the junction unmatched. The CDR3 nucleotides are TGTGCCAGCAGTTTATGGGACAGGGCGGCCGGGGAGCTGTTTTTT. Translated, it gives CASSLWDRAAGELFF.

The genes are TRBV4-3 and TRBJ2-1; 8 bases line up with TRBD2. Looked up from germline, CDR1 is LGHNA and CDR2 is YSLEER. The CDR3 covers 17 residues. Germline trimming cut 1 base from V and 4 bases from J; bases unmatched to any gene: 9. CDR3 nucleotides: TGCGCCAGCAGCCAAGTCGGAACGGGGGGGGCATACAATGAGCAGTTCTTC. Amino acid sequence: CASSQVGTGGAYNEQFF.

V is TRBV15 and J is TRBJ2-1; 14 positions match TRBD2. The CDR3 sequence is 15 residues long. Trimming cost V 5 bases and J 9 bases; bases outside gene matches: 6. Germline V lookup: CDR1 LNHNV, CDR2 YYDKDF (reference sequence). The CDR3 nucleotides are TGTGCCACCAGCCTGGGGACTAGCGGGAGTGGTGAGCAGTTCTTC. Translating gives CATSLGTSGSGEQFF.

This rearrangement joins TRBV29-1 to TRBJ2-7; 7 positions agree with TRBD2. The CDR3 covers 15 residues. J lost 2 bases, V lost 7 bases, and 14 bases had no gene match. Germline V CDR1 and CDR2: SQVTM, ANQGSEA. DNA of the CDR3: TGCAGCGCAAAAAAAACTAGCGCATCAACCTACGAGCAGTACTTC. It is translated as CSAKKTSASTYEQYF.

In this sample, this clonotype turned up a few times. The V and J genes are TRBV20-1 and TRBJ1-2, with TRBD1 identical over 7 bases. The CDR3 contains 13 residues. J was trimmed by 6 bases and V by 4 bases; bases with no gene match: 8. Germline CDR1 is DFQATT and CDR2 is SNEGSKA (reference sequence). The CDR3 loop reads CSATTGISDGYTF. CDR3 DNA sequence: TGCAGTGCTACGACAGGGATTAGCGATGGCTACACCTTC.

This clonotype came up a few times. The chain recombines TRBV20-1 with TRBJ1-5; D is undetermined. Looked up from germline, CDR1 is DFQATT and CDR2 is SNEGSKA (reference sequence). V lost 3 bases, J lost 3 bases, and 6 bases lay in between. This CDR3 is 12 amino acids long. CDR3 amino acids: CSASTNNQPQHF. The CDR3 DNA is TGCAGTGCTAGTACCAACAATCAGCCCCAGCATTTT.

The chain joins TRBV28 to TRBJ2-7; 7 bases map to TRBD1. The V segment lost 7 bases and the J segment 2 bases; nucleotides outside the gene matches: 14. This CDR3 comprises 16 residues. Germline assignment: CDR1 MDHEN and CDR2 SYDVKM. CDR3 in amino acids: CASTPGQHTKAYEQYF. The CDR3 coding sequence is TGTGCCAGCACCCCGGGACAGCATACGAAGGCCTACGAGCAGTACTTC.